This T cell receptor (beta chain) was found in a study of T cell repertoires in cytomegalovirus infection. Study as a whole: Public TCR beta signatures marked donors with CMV infection and the matching HLA.

In germline, CDR1 is SGHRS, CDR2 YFSETQ. This CDR3 is 16 amino acids long. J lost 0 bases, V lost 0 bases, and 3 bases had no gene match. The sample holds a few counts of this clonotype. What it recognizes is unknown. TCRdb called the reads again in MiXCR, with one record for every CDR3 protein. Of around 170,000 distinct CDR3 sequences in the sample, around an eighth were seen once. Study outcomes and limitations: Frequencies of public TCR beta families were cumulated, and this identified carriers of CMV plus the relevant HLA. The response measured ex vivo was dominated by TCR beta clonotypes (HLA-C-restricted and CMV-specific).

V and J are TRBV5-1 and TRBJ2-1; 7 bases are a match to TRBD1. Sequenced: PBMCs. This TCR was recovered from a human donor in good health (CMV status not recorded). Some clones in this sample may be carry-over from other donors' samples. The CDR3 sequence: CASSLEGASSYNEQFF. CDR3 nucleotide sequence: TGCGCCAGCAGCTTGGAGGGGGCCAGCTCCTACAATGAGCAGTTCTTC.